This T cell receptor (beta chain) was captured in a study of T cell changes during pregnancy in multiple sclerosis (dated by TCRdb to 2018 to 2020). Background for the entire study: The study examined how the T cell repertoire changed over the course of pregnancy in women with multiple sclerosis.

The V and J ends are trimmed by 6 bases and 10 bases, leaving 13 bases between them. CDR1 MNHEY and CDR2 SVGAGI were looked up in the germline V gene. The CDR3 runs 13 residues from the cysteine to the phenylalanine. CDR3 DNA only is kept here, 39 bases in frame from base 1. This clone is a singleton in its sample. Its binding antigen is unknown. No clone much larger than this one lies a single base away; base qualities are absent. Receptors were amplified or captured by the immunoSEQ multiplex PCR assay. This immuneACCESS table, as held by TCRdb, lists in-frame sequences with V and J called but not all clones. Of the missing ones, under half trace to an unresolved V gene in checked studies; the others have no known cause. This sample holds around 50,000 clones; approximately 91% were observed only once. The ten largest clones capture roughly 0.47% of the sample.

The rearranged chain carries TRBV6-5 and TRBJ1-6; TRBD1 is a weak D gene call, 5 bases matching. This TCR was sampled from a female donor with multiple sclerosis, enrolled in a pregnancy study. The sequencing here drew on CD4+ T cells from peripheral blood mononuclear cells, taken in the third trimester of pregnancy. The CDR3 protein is CASRGGVGSPLHF. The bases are TGTGCCAGCAGGGGGGGGGTTGGGTCACCCCTCCACTTT.